A single sample is the source of the 32 T cell receptor beta chains below, sequenced in a study of vaccination effects on CD4 cells after COVID-19. After expansion with viral peptide pools in the ViraFEST assay, antigen-specific CD4+ T cells were sequenced. CD4+ T cells were isolated after 10 days of culture. Each participant was administered two doses of either the BNT162b2 or the mRNA-1273 vaccine. Antigens of these TCRs are unknown. Profiled with immunoSEQ multiplex PCR; TCRdb holds only in-frame clones, not every one. The data contain 25,000 to 35,000 clones, almost 85% of them singletons. Specimen: CD4+ T cells from PBMCs cultured with HCoV-NL63 spike peptides, collected after COVID-19 vaccination. All receptors derive from a human donor who received a COVID-19 vaccine. Some clones in this sample may be carry-over from other donors' samples.

This chain links TRBV24-1 with TRBJ2-5, with a tentative D call TRBD2 (6 bases). CDR1 and CDR2 from the germline V gene are KGHDR and SFDVKD. V gave up 3 bases and J gave up 2 bases, with 18 bases separating them. There are 17 residues in the CDR3. DNA of the CDR3: TGTGCCACCAGTGATCCGTCGCGTGCGGGGCTACAAGAGACCCAGTACTTC. Amino acid sequence: CATSDPSRAGLQETQYF.

This clone was counted a single time. This chain connects TRBV30 to TRBJ1-2; weak D call: TRBD1 (6 bases). The V gene's germline CDR1 is GTSNPN and CDR2 SVGIG (reference sequence). The V and J ends lost 3 bases and 5 bases respectively, with 13 bases between them. This CDR3 comprises 13 residues. The CDR3 DNA reads TGTGCCTGGAGCTCCGGGACACCTTATGGCTACACCTTC. Translating it yields CAWSSGTPYGYTF. The full variable domain, completed using reference TRBV30 and TRBJ1-2, is SQTIHQWPATLVQPVGSPLSLECTVEGTSNPNLYWYRQAAGRGLQLLFYSVGIGQISSEVPQNLSASRPQDRQFILSSKKLLLSDSGFYLCAWSSGTPYGYTFGSGTRLTVV.

The V and J genes are TRBV6-1 and TRBJ2-3; 10 nucleotides align to TRBD2. Germline trimming cut 2 bases from V and 8 bases from J; bases unmatched to any gene: 4. This CDR3 is built from 14 residues. Germline V lookup: CDR1 MNHNS, CDR2 SASEGT. CDR3 residues: CASSERASGGTQYF. For the CDR3, the DNA is TGTGCCAGCAGTGAAAGGGCTAGCGGGGGTACGCAGTATTTT.

The gene calls are TRBV10-2 and TRBJ2-1, with 11 nucleotides matching TRBD2. V was pared by 7 bases and J by 10 bases, with 12 bases of the junction left unmatched. The CDR3 has 15 amino acids. Germline values: CDR1 WSHSY, CDR2 SAAADI. CDR3 DNA sequence: TGCGCCAGCATTACCGGGACTAGCGGAGAACGCGAGCAGTTCTTC. Protein sequence: CASITGTSGEREQFF.

The V call is TRBV30, the J call TRBJ2-5; D may be TRBD2 (6 bases). The CDR3 length is 13 residues. Germline CDR1 reads GTSNPN; CDR2 reads SVGIG (reference sequence). Trimming removed 4 bases at V and 2 bases at J, with 11 bases between. CDR3 nucleotide sequence: TGTGCCTGGAACCGGGACTGGCAAGAGACCCAGTACTTC. This translates into CAWNRDWQETQYF.

The J gene is TRBJ1-1, the V gene TRBV3-1 (or the pseudogene TRBV3-2); D is undetermined. Trimming took 3 bases from V and 0 from J, leaving 11 bases between them. The CDR3 covers 15 residues. Germline V gene sequence: CDR1 LGHDT, CDR2 YNNKEL (reference sequence). CDR3 region: CASSHGYGVNTEAFF. CDR3 nucleotides: TGTGCCAGCAGCCATGGATATGGAGTGAACACTGAAGCTTTCTTT.

The chain couples TRBV19 to TRBJ2-5; 9 positions agree with TRBD2. The germline CDR1 and CDR2 sequences are LNHDA and SQIVND (reference sequence). The junction had 3 bases not matched to a gene; V was cut back by 4 bases and J by 0 bases. The CDR3 extends over 15 amino acids. DNA of the CDR3: TGTGCCAGTAGTACTGCTAGCGGGAACCAAGAGACCCAGTACTTC. This codes for CASSTASGNQETQYF. Full variable domain (rest looked up from reference TRBV19 and TRBJ2-5): DGGITQSPKYLFRKEGQNVTLSCEQNLNHDAMYWYRQDPGQGLRLIYYSQIVNDFQKGDIAEGYSVSREKKESFPLTVTSAQKNPTAFYLCASSTASGNQETQYFGPGTRLLVL.

The rearrangement joins TRBV29-1 to TRBJ2-3; D gene ambiguous. Germline V gene lookup returns CDR1 SQVTM and CDR2 ANQGSEA. V lost 7 bases and J lost 0, with 11 bases in between. The CDR3 runs to 13 residues. The DNA of the CDR3 is TGCAGCGCCCGGGCCCCTAGCACAGATACGCAGTATTTT. The encoded protein is CSARAPSTDTQYF.

The chain uses TRBV6-5 and TRBJ1-6; TRBD1 matches 9 bases. Germline CDR1 MNHEY, CDR2 SVGAGI. The CDR3 is 14 amino acids. V lost 8 bases to trimming and J lost 7 bases; unmatched junction nucleotides: 6. CDR3 loop: CASAGQGHNSPLHF. Here the CDR3 DNA reads TGTGCCAGCGCCGGACAGGGGCACAATTCACCCCTCCACTTT.

This clone was picked up a small number of times. The chain joins TRBV25-1 to TRBJ1-2; no reliable D call. Trimming shortened V by 2 bases and J by 6 bases, and 13 bases separated the two germline ends. The germline V gene has CDR1 MGHDK and CDR2 SYGVNS. The CDR3 runs 14 residues. The chain's CDR3 is CASSEIGFFNGYTF. In DNA form, the CDR3 reads TGTGCCAGCAGTGAAATCGGGTTTTTTAATGGCTACACCTTC.

The V call is TRBV6-4, the J call TRBJ1-4; 12 bases fit TRBD1. V lost 0 bases, J lost 8 bases, and 7 bases stayed unmatched. CDR1 and CDR2 (germline): MRHNA, SNTAGT. The CDR3 runs to 17 residues. This CDR3 reads CASSDSGQGAQGEKLFF. CDR3 sequence (DNA): TGTGCCAGCAGTGACTCGGGACAGGGGGCGCAAGGAGAAAAACTGTTTTTT.

The chain links TRBV7-2 to TRBJ2-3, with a possible D match to TRBD1 (6 bases). The CDR3 is 16 amino acids. Trimming took off 4 bases at V and 2 bases at J, with 16 bases between the two ends. From germline, CDR1 is SGHTA and CDR2 FQGNSA. DNA for the CDR3: TGTGCCAGCAGCTCCCGGACAGCTATTTCCACAGATACGCAGTATTTT. Translation: CASSSRTAISTDTQYF.

The chain uses TRBV5-1 and TRBJ2-3; TRBD2 might be the D (7 bases). The germline gives CDR1 SGHRS, CDR2 YFSETQ. V was cut by 2 bases and J by 0 bases, with 16 bases left in between. The CDR3 runs 17 residues. CDR3 sequence: CASSLNPAGASTDTQYF. The DNA of the CDR3 is TGCGCCAGCAGCTTAAATCCGGCGGGGGCAAGCACAGATACGCAGTATTTT.

V usage is TRBV12-3 or TRBV12-4 and J usage is TRBJ1-1; no clear D. This CDR3 is 11 amino acids long. The V gene lost 6 bases and the J gene lost 7 bases, with 9 bases spanning the gap. The DNA for the CDR3 is TGTGCCAGCAGCAAACAGAGTGAAGCTTTCTTT. Its translation is CASSKQSEAFF.

V is TRBV25-1 and J is TRBJ2-6; D call uncertain. The CDR3 is 14 residues long. Germline CDR1 MGHDK, CDR2 SYGVNS. Trimming left V 5 bases short and J 0 bases short, with 5 bases between. The CDR3 is CASSPPSGANVLTF. The CDR3 bases are TGTGCCAGCAGTCCGCCCTCTGGGGCCAACGTCCTGACTTTC.

The V call is TRBV7-2, the J call TRBJ2-1; no definite D call. Looked up from germline, CDR1 is SGHTA and CDR2 is FQGNSA. This CDR3 is built from 12 residues. The V gene lost 0 bases and the J gene lost 8 bases, with 5 bases spanning the gap. The CDR3 is CASSLAAHEQFF. The CDR3 bases are TGTGCCAGCAGCTTAGCGGCCCATGAGCAGTTCTTC.

This clone occurred a few times. The chain recombines TRBV5-1 with TRBJ2-1; 8 bases map to TRBD1. CDR1 SGHRS and CDR2 YFSETQ come from the germline V gene. CDR3 length: 15 residues. V trimming: 4 bases; J trimming: 5 bases; junction bases outside the gene matches: 8. The DNA for the CDR3 is TGCGCCAGCAGCCCCCGGGACAGGTTAAACAATGAGCAGTTCTTC. Translated, it gives CASSPRDRLNNEQFF.

This clone has a single count. This sequence joins TRBV5-6 and TRBJ2-7; D unclear. V lost 1 base and J 2 bases, leaving 10 bases between the germline ends. This CDR3 comprises 14 residues. The germline gives CDR1 SGHDT, CDR2 YYEEEE. DNA of the CDR3: TGTGCCAGCAGCTTGAGGCTATCTACCTACGAGCAGTACGTC. This codes for CASSLRLSTYEQYV.

V usage is TRBV11-2 and J usage is TRBJ2-7; TRBD1 matches at 8 bases. V gave up 5 bases and J gave up 1 base; unmatched junction bases: 7. This CDR3 contains 15 residues. Germline CDR1 and CDR2: SGHAT and FQNNGV. The CDR3 nucleotides read TGTGCCAGCAGCCTTGGACAGGGCCTGTCCTACGAGCAGTACGTC. It encodes CASSLGQGLSYEQYV.

V is TRBV19 and J is TRBJ2-2, with D tentatively TRBD1 (5 bases). Germline values: CDR1 LNHDA, CDR2 SQIVND (reference sequence). This CDR3 contains 14 residues. Trimming removed 3 bases from V and 3 bases from J, with 8 bases in between. The CDR3 DNA sequence: TGTGCCAGTAGTATCTCCAGGGACACCGGGGAGCTGTTTTTT. It translates to CASSISRDTGELFF.

V usage is TRBV3-1 (or the pseudogene TRBV3-2) and J usage is TRBJ2-3; D not resolved. Trimming removed 0 bases at V and 4 bases at J, with 11 bases between. This CDR3 is 15 amino acids long. Germline V gives CDR1 LGHDT, CDR2 YNNKEL (reference sequence). The CDR3: CASSQDLGSADTQYF. CDR3 DNA: TGTGCCAGCAGCCAAGATCTGGGTTCCGCAGATACGCAGTATTTT.

V usage is TRBV11-1 and J usage is TRBJ1-1; D gene ambiguous. The CDR3 has 13 residues. Trimming pared 3 bases from V and 2 bases from J, leaving 7 bases between. Germline V lookup: CDR1 SGHAT, CDR2 FQDESV (reference sequence). The CDR3 sequence is CASSFTANTEAFF. The CDR3 DNA follows: TGTGCCAGCAGCTTCACAGCAAACACTGAAGCTTTCTTT.

V usage is TRBV18 and J usage is TRBJ1-1; the D is unclear. CDR1 and CDR2 from the germline V gene are KGHSH and LQKENI. CDR3 length equals 16 residues. Trimming removed 3 bases from V and 7 bases from J, with 21 bases in between. CDR3 sequence reads: CASSPQGISAPREAFF. Written as DNA, the CDR3 is TGTGCCAGCTCACCTCAAGGTATTTCGGCGCCCCGTGAAGCTTTCTTT.

V and J are TRBV7-2 and TRBJ2-1, with 12 positions matching TRBD1. CDR1 and CDR2 from the germline V gene are SGHTA and FQGNSA. The junction had 4 bases not matched to a gene; V was cut back by 5 bases and J by 5 bases. This CDR3 contains 15 residues. The CDR3 here is CASSTGQGANNEQFF. The DNA for the CDR3 is TGTGCCAGCAGCACGGGACAGGGGGCTAACAATGAGCAGTTCTTC.

This chain connects TRBV18 to TRBJ1-2; 7 nucleotides line up with TRBD1. The CDR3 runs to 13 residues. The V and J ends lost 5 bases and 2 bases, in that order; junction bases with no gene match: 2. The germline CDR1 and CDR2 sequences are KGHSH and LQKENI. The CDR3: CASSEGQNYGYTF. CDR3 DNA sequence: TGTGCCAGCTCAGAGGGACAGAACTATGGCTACACCTTC.

A few counts support this clone. The rearrangement links TRBV7-2 to TRBJ1-6; D not resolved. There are 12 residues in the CDR3. The V end was cut by 4 bases, the J end by 14 bases, with 12 bases between. Germline-derived CDR1 and CDR2 are SGHTA and FQGNSA. The CDR3 DNA sequence: TGTGCCAGCAGCTGGGCCGCGGGGTCCCTCCACTTT. Its translation is CASSWAAGSLHF.

The chain has TRBV19 and TRBJ1-5; D is ambiguous. Trimming stripped 2 bases from V and 2 bases from J, with 7 bases between. Germline V gene sequence: CDR1 LNHDA, CDR2 SQIVND (reference sequence). This CDR3 has 14 residues. The CDR3 DNA reads TGTGCCAGTAGTATAAAAACCGGCAATCAGCCCCAGCATTTT. It yields the protein CASSIKTGNQPQHF.

The chain combines TRBV18 with TRBJ1-1; 9 bases fit TRBD1. This CDR3 spans 15 amino acids. Germline CDR1 reads KGHSH; CDR2 reads LQKENI. After removal of 2 bases from V and 4 bases from J, the junction contained 5 bases not matched to a gene. The CDR3 coding sequence is TGTGCCAGCTCACCAACCTTGACAGGGGGCACTGAAGCTTTCTTT. This gives the protein CASSPTLTGGTEAFF.

The J gene is TRBJ2-7, the V gene TRBV7-8, with D possibly being TRBD1 (6 bases). The CDR3 is 11 amino acids. Trimming stripped 5 bases from V and 7 bases from J, with 9 bases between. From germline, CDR1 is SGHVS and CDR2 FQNEAQ. The CDR3 spells CASSAGQEQYV. CDR3 nucleotide sequence: TGTGCCAGCAGCGCCGGACAGGAGCAGTACGTC.

J is TRBJ2-2 and V is TRBV5-1, with 8 bases fitting TRBD2. Germline V gene lookup returns CDR1 SGHRS and CDR2 YFSETQ. The CDR3 is made up of 16 amino acids. The V segment lost 4 bases and the J segment 7 bases; nucleotides outside the gene matches: 12. The DNA for the CDR3 is TGCGCCAGCAGCACCGGGACTAGGGGGTCTGTCGGGGAGCTGTTTTTT. Protein product: CASSTGTRGSVGELFF. The full variable domain, in which reference TRBV5-1 and TRBJ2-2 provide the parts outside the CDR3, is KAGVTQTPRYLIKTRGQQVTLSCSPISGHRSVSWYQQTPGQGLQFLFEYFSETQRNKGNFPGRFSGRQFSNSRSEMNVSTLELGDSALYLCASSTGTRGSVGELFFGEGSRLTVL.

The V and J genes are TRBV18 and TRBJ2-1, with 7 bases lining up with TRBD2. CDR1 and CDR2 (germline): KGHSH, LQKENI. This CDR3 is 14 amino acids long. The ends lost 8 bases at V and 9 bases at J; junction bases unmatched: 13. The CDR3 sequence: CASLTTGGTSEQFF. CDR3 DNA: TGTGCCAGCCTAACGACGGGGGGAACGAGTGAGCAGTTCTTC.

The chain carries TRBV7-2 and TRBJ2-6; possibly TRBD1 or TRBD2 for D (5 bases each). This CDR3 region has 16 residues. With 2 bases removed from V and 0 bases from J, the gap between germline ends came to 8 bases. CDR1 and CDR2 (germline): SGHTA, FQGNSA. CDR3 residues: CASSLRGVSGANVLTF. The CDR3 bases are TGTGCCAGCAGCTTAAGAGGGGTCTCTGGGGCCAACGTCCTGACTTTC.